This is a list of T cell receptor beta chains from one sample in a study of blood T cell repertoires in COVID-19. Measured with immunoSEQ multiplex PCR; TCRdb has only the in-frame clones, and not every one. The sample holds fewer than 500,000 clones; 70% to 90% are singletons and the top ten take approximately 2%. Sequencing was performed on PBMCs or T cells enriched from blood (not recorded which). The source is a woman under 30 with acute COVID-19. Each CDR3 is given with its conserved first and last residue. A D gene is named only where the DNA matches it firmly. Clone size is given for some rows only: seen once, a few or many times, or a class if the clone is expanded.

cdr3_aa cdr3_nt j_call v_call clone_size d_call
CASRSAGVPTGELFF TGTGCCAGCAGATCAGCGGGAGTACCCACCGGGGAGCTGTTTTTT TRBJ2-2 TRBV28 few TRBD2
CASSIRQGARSAAFF TGTGCCAGCAGCATAAGACAGGGGGCGCGTAGTGCAGCTTTCTTT TRBJ1-1 TRBV5-4 . TRBD1
CSAPVEGGEETQYF TGCAGCGCCCCGGTGGAGGGTGGAGAGGAGACCCAGTACTTC TRBJ2-5 TRBV29-1 . .
CASTPFGTNEKLFF TGTGCCAGCACCCCCTTCGGGACTAATGAAAAACTGTTTTTT TRBJ1-4 TRBV2 . .
CASSGGQGQPQHF TGTGCCAGCAGTGGGGGGCAGGGTCAGCCCCAGCATTTT TRBJ1-5 TRBV2 . .
CASSKLGGSGNTIYF TGTGCCAGCAGCAAATTAGGGGGCTCTGGAAACACCATATATTTT TRBJ1-3 TRBV9 few .
CASSRQGINTEAFF TGTGCCAGCAGCCGACAGGGTATTAACACTGAAGCTTTCTTT TRBJ1-1 TRBV7-9 . TRBD1
CSVLRKTEAFF TGCAGCGTCCTACGCAAGACTGAAGCTTTCTTT TRBJ1-1 TRBV29-1 . .
CASSDPKPPRSYEQYF TGCGCCAGCAGTGACCCGAAGCCGCCAAGAAGTTACGAGCAGTACTTC TRBJ2-7 TRBV10-2 . .
CASSLGGMPYEQYF TGTGCCAGCAGCTTAGGCGGGATGCCCTACGAGCAGTACTTC TRBJ2-7 TRBV7-2 . .
CATSDWDSGSPYNFPDTQYF TGTGCCACCAGTGATTGGGATAGCGGGAGTCCGTATAATTTTCCAGATACGCAGTATTTT TRBJ2-3 TRBV24-1 . TRBD2
CASSLQGLINEQFF TGCGCCAGCAGCTTACAGGGGCTTATAAATGAGCAGTTCTTC TRBJ2-1 TRBV5-1 few TRBD1
CASSLGVAGGNEQFF TGTGCCAGCAGTTTAGGAGTAGCGGGGGGGAATGAGCAGTTCTTC TRBJ2-1 TRBV6-2/TRBV6-3 . TRBD2
CAISDGDRLAKNIQYF TGTGCCATCAGTGATGGGGACAGGCTAGCCAAAAACATTCAGTACTTC TRBJ2-4 TRBV10-3 once TRBD1
CASMTAWSSYEQYF TGTGCCAGCATGACAGCTTGGAGCTCCTACGAGCAGTACTTC TRBJ2-7 TRBV2 . .
CASFSRNTEAFF TGTGCCAGCTTCTCGAGGAACACTGAAGCTTTCTTT TRBJ1-1 TRBV28 . .
CASSEQAGDSGEQFF TGTGCCAGCAGTGAACAAGCGGGAGACTCTGGTGAGCAGTTCTTC TRBJ2-1 TRBV6-4 . TRBD2